One and the same sample provided the 13 T cell receptor beta chains below, sequenced in a study of blood T cell repertoires in COVID-19. Measured with immunoSEQ multiplex PCR; TCRdb has only the in-frame clones, and not every one. Of around 250,000 clones listed, nearly 90% are singletons. Sequenced input: peripheral blood. The receptors were sampled from a woman aged 55-70 years with COVID-19, enrolled during active disease.

This chain links TRBV7-9 with TRBJ1-1; TRBD1 agrees at 8 bases. The CDR3 length is 14 residues. CDR1 is SEHNR, CDR2 FQNEAQ, per germline (reference sequence). V lost 4 bases to trimming and J lost 7 bases; unmatched junction nucleotides: 8. CDR3 coding DNA: TGTGCCAGCAGCTGGCGGGACAGGCAGAATGAAGCTTTCTTT. This gives the protein CASSWRDRQNEAFF.

The chain combines TRBV11-3 with TRBJ2-2, with 9 bases aligning to TRBD1. This CDR3 is 18 amino acids long. The trim removed 3 bases at V and 0 bases at J, leaving 8 bases unmatched. Germline V CDR1 and CDR2: SGHNT, YENEEA. CDR3 in amino acids: CASSFGDRVTPNTGELFF. The DNA for the CDR3 is TGTGCCAGCAGCTTCGGGGACAGGGTCACCCCGAACACCGGGGAGCTGTTTTTT.

There are a few counts of this clone. This sequence joins TRBV5-1 and TRBJ2-7; TRBD1 matches at 8 bases. V shed 2 bases and J 3 bases; nucleotides not matched to a gene: 13. In germline, CDR1 is SGHRS, CDR2 YFSETQ. The CDR3 length is 17 residues. CDR3 loop: CASSFPRTGGIFYEQYF. The CDR3 nucleotides read TGCGCCAGCAGCTTCCCCCGAACAGGGGGAATATTCTACGAGCAGTACTTC. Filled out from reference TRBV5-1 and TRBJ2-7, the complete variable domain reads KAGVTQTPRYLIKTRGQQVTLSCSPISGHRSVSWYQQTPGQGLQFLFEYFSETQRNKGNFPGRFSGRQFSNSRSEMNVSTLELGDSALYLCASSFPRTGGIFYEQYFGPGTRLTVT.

The V call is TRBV27, the J call TRBJ2-7; D gene ambiguous. The V gene lost 8 bases and the J gene lost 4 bases, with 6 bases spanning the gap. The CDR3 covers 10 residues. Per germline, CDR1 MNHEY and CDR2 SMNVEV (reference sequence). The CDR3: CASPSYEQYF. CDR3 DNA sequence: TGTGCCAGCCCCAGTTACGAGCAGTACTTC.

The chain combines TRBV2 with TRBJ2-5, with TRBD1 identical over 9 bases. CDR1 is SNHLY and CDR2 is FYNNEI in the germline V gene. CDR3 size: 15 residues. The ends lost 9 bases at V and 5 bases at J; junction bases unmatched: 13. For the CDR3, the DNA is TGTGCCAGAGGACAGGGGACGGGGGATTGGGAGACCCAGTACTTC. Encoded protein: CARGQGTGDWETQYF. Supplemented by reference TRBV2 and TRBJ2-5, the full variable domain reads EPEVTQTPSHQVTQMGQEVILRCVPISNHLYFYWYRQILGQKVEFLVSFYNNEISEKSEIFDDQFSVERPDGSNFTLKIRSTKLEDSAMYFCARGQGTGDWETQYFGPGTRLLVL.

The gene calls are TRBV18 and TRBJ2-6; TRBD2 is a possible D gene (5 bases). Germline V lookup: CDR1 KGHSH, CDR2 LQKENI. V was clipped by 1 base and J by 2 bases, with 6 bases between them. The length of the CDR3 is 15 residues. This CDR3 reads CASSPLGTGANVLTF. Written as DNA, the CDR3 is TGTGCCAGCTCACCACTCGGGACTGGGGCCAACGTCCTGACTTTC. Full variable domain (outside the CDR3, taken from reference TRBV18 and TRBJ2-6): NAGVMQNPRHLVRRRGQEARLRCSPMKGHSHVYWYRQLPEEGLKFMVYLQKENIIDESGMPKERFSAEFPKEGPSILRIQQVVRGDSAAYFCASSPLGTGANVLTFGAGSRLTVL.

The chain couples TRBV5-4 to TRBJ2-5; tentatively, D is TRBD1 (7 bases). The CDR3 is made up of 13 amino acids. V was shortened by 3 bases and J by 3 bases, with 9 bases between the two germline ends. Looked up from germline, CDR1 is SGHNT and CDR2 is YYREEE (reference sequence). CDR3 sequence reads: CASSSRGEETQYF. The CDR3, as DNA: TGTGCCAGCAGCTCCAGGGGGGAAGAGACCCAGTACTTC.

CDR3 sequence reads: CAWGPGQPNEKLFF. CDR3 sequence (DNA): TGTGCCTGGGGCCCAGGACAGCCTAATGAAAAACTGTTTTTT. This chain links TRBV30 with TRBJ1-4; TRBD1 might be the D (6 bases). CDR3 length: 14 residues. Trimming left V 5 bases short and J 3 bases short, with 13 bases between. Germline assignment: CDR1 GTSNPN and CDR2 SVGIG (reference sequence).

This clone was seen once. The chain has TRBV6-2 or TRBV6-3 and TRBJ1-6, with D possibly TRBD1 on 6 matching bases. CDR3 length: 14 residues. V lost 4 bases, J lost 8 bases, and 12 bases lay in between. Germline loops: CDR1 MNHEY, CDR2 SVGEGT. The CDR3 sequence is CASSLNQGYSPLHF. CDR3 bases: TGTGCCAGCAGTTTAAATCAGGGGTATTCACCCCTCCACTTT.

J is TRBJ1-5 and V is TRBV19; 7 nucleotides match TRBD1. Germline CDR1 reads LNHDA; CDR2 reads SQIVND (reference sequence). CDR3 length: 14 residues. With V trimmed by 4 bases and J by 7 bases, 7 bases remained unmatched. CDR3 coding DNA: TGTGCCAGTAGTACCGACAGGGCGTTGCAGCCCCAGCATTTT. Translation gives CASSTDRALQPQHF.

The chain recombines TRBV5-1 with TRBJ1-1; D unresolved. CDR3 length equals 14 residues. Per the germline V gene, CDR1 is SGHRS and CDR2 is YFSETQ. Trimming shortened V by 2 bases and J by 1 base, and 9 bases separated the two germline ends. The CDR3 sequence is CASSLHAENTEAFF. The CDR3 nucleotides read TGCGCCAGCAGCTTACACGCGGAGAACACTGAAGCTTTCTTT.

The CDR3 sequence: CASSQGDKVDSQYQETQYF. The CDR3 bases are TGTGCCAGCAGCCAGGGGGACAAGGTGGACAGCCAGTACCAAGAGACCCAGTACTTC. V and J are TRBV14 and TRBJ2-5, with D perhaps matching TRBD1 (6 bases). This CDR3 is 19 amino acids long. The germline CDR1 and CDR2 sequences are SGHDN and FVKESK. V gave up 3 bases and J gave up 0 bases, with 23 bases separating them.

The chain employs TRBV29-1 and TRBJ2-7; the match to TRBD1 covers 7 bases. The CDR3 contains 14 residues. Germline V gives CDR1 SQVTM, CDR2 ANQGSEA. After removal of 4 bases from V and 1 base from J, the junction contained 7 bases not matched to a gene. CDR3 sequence (DNA): TGCAGCGTTGTAATTCCGACAGGGTCCTACGAGCAGTACTTC. This gives the protein CSVVIPTGSYEQYF.